Sequencing of this T cell receptor beta chain was carried out in a study of cytomegalovirus exposure and HLA in healthy donors. PCR primers comprised 60 Vbeta and 13 Jbeta primers. Generated by immunoSEQ multiplex PCR, the TCRdb table keeps only in-frame clones and is missing some. Here the sample spans 100,000 to 150,000 clones, roughly 82% being singletons. CDR1 SGHTA and CDR2 FQGNSA come from the germline V gene. The CDR3 runs 14 residues. V was clipped by 3 bases and J by 6 bases; unmatched bases: 4. The TCR was taken from a woman in her sixties in good health and CMV-seropositive. The sequencing input was PBMCs. The chain carries TRBV7-2 and TRBJ2-1; 8 bases line up with TRBD2. DNA for the CDR3: TGTGCCAGCAGCTTGGGACTAGAAGCCAATGAGCAGTTCTTC. Its translation: CASSLGLEANEQFF.